This is a list of T cell receptor beta chains from one sample in a study of blood T cell repertoires in COVID-19. Data came from immunoSEQ multiplex PCR; TCRdb stores just in-frame clones and leaves some out. The sample lists about 230,000 clones; roughly 84% were seen once. The source material was peripheral blood. The source is a man aged 35 to 55 with acute or convalescent COVID-19. The CDR3 runs from the conserved cysteine through the conserved F or W. The D gene is left open where the match is weak. The size of a clone is reported for some rows only, either as once, few or many, or as a class for expanded clones.

-	TRBJ1-1	TRBV9	TRBD1	CASSARTGGTNTEAFF	TGTGCCAGCAGCGCGCGGACAGGGGGCACGAACACTGAAGCTTTCTTT
-	TRBJ1-1	TRBV6-6	-	CASSYQRNTEAFF	TGTGCCAGCAGTTACCAGCGGAACACTGAAGCTTTCTTT
-	TRBJ1-2	TRBV18	-	CASSPVEQFYGYTF	TGTGCCAGCTCACCGGTGGAACAGTTCTATGGCTACACCTTC
-	TRBJ2-2	TRBV2	TRBD2	CAAAGVNTGELFF	TGTGCCGCAGCGGGGGTGAACACCGGGGAGCTGTTTTTT
-	TRBJ2-1	TRBV12-5	TRBD2	CASGLGSGTYNEQFF	TGTGCTAGTGGTTTGGGTAGCGGGACTTACAATGAGCAGTTCTTC
-	TRBJ1-2	TRBV15	-	CATSRARGSYGYTF	TGTGCCACCAGCAGAGCCAGGGGATCCTATGGCTACACCTTC
-	TRBJ2-7	TRBV19	-	CASNVGGLGYEQYF	TGTGCCAGTAATGTAGGGGGTTTAGGCTACGAGCAGTACTTC
-	TRBJ1-5	TRBV6-1	TRBD1	CASSERQGYSNQPQHF	TGTGCCAGCAGTGAGCGACAGGGTTATAGCAATCAGCCCCAGCATTTT
-	TRBJ2-7	TRBV11-2	TRBD2	CASSTLAGGFYEQYF	TGTGCCAGCAGCACTCTAGCGGGGGGATTTTACGAGCAGTACTTC
-	TRBJ1-2	TRBV5-6	TRBD1	CASRLRTGVGYTF	TGTGCCAGCAGATTGAGGACAGGGGTTGGCTACACCTTC
-	TRBJ1-1	TRBV5-1	-	CASSHRPGQDTEAFF	TGCGCCAGCAGCCACCGGCCGGGACAAGACACTGAAGCTTTCTTT
-	TRBJ1-1	TRBV2	TRBD1	CASSRQGGLNTEAFF	TGTGCCAGCAGCAGACAGGGCGGATTGAACACTGAAGCTTTCTTT
-	TRBJ1-4	TRBV5-6	-	CASRPGNNNEKLFF	TGTGCCAGCAGACCAGGGAATAATAATGAAAAACTGTTTTTT
-	TRBJ1-1	TRBV4-2	-	CASSQEGAGLNEAFF	TGTGCCAGCAGCCAAGAAGGGGCCGGGTTAAATGAAGCTTTCTTT
-	TRBJ2-7	TRBV30	TRBD2	CAWRAGSSYEQYF	TGTGCCTGGAGAGCGGGAAGCTCCTACGAGCAGTACTTC
-	TRBJ1-5	TRBV6-1	TRBD1	CASSVGTGDSGNQPQHF	TGTGCCAGCAGTGTTGGGACAGGGGATAGTGGCAATCAGCCCCAGCATTTT
-	TRBJ2-7	TRBV5-4	-	CASSLDGGVSYEQYF	TGTGCCAGCAGCTTGGATGGGGGCGTCTCCTACGAGCAGTACTTC
-	TRBJ2-7	TRBV6-1	-	CASSGGTRTGSYEQYF	TGTGCCAGCAGTGGGGGGACACGAACAGGCTCCTACGAGCAGTACTTC
-	TRBJ1-4	TRBV5-1	-	CASSLDTGLVDEKLFF	TGCGCCAGCAGCTTGGATACAGGGTTAGTCGATGAAAAACTGTTTTTT
once	TRBJ2-7	TRBV21-1	-	CASSNAQDGHEQYF	TGTGCCAGCAGCAATGCACAGGACGGCCACGAGCAGTACTTC
few	TRBJ1-5	TRBV30	-	CAWSVGSIEAVSSNQPQHF	TGTGCCTGGAGTGTAGGTAGTATCGAGGCAGTATCCAGCAATCAGCCCCAGCATTTT
-	TRBJ2-1	TRBV6-1	TRBD1	CASSGPGQEMTNEQFF	TGTGCCAGCAGTGGTCCTGGACAGGAAATGACCAATGAGCAGTTCTTC
-	TRBJ1-1	TRBV18	TRBD1	CASSRDGQGDTEAFF	TGTGCCAGCTCACGAGATGGGCAGGGGGACACTGAAGCTTTCTTT
-	TRBJ1-2	TRBV6-5	TRBD1	CASSRTGFGYGYTF	TGTGCCAGCAGTCGGACAGGGTTCGGATATGGCTACACCTTC
-	TRBJ2-7	TRBV19	TRBD1	CASSSGTAKYEQYF	TGTGCCAGTAGCTCCGGGACAGCGAAATACGAGCAGTACTTC
-	TRBJ1-5	TRBV10-1	-	CASSSSGGGQPQHF	TGCGCCAGCAGTAGCTCGGGGGGCGGTCAGCCCCAGCATTTT
-	TRBJ1-1	TRBV11-3	TRBD1	CASSLGDRVGGTEAFF	TGTGCCAGCAGCTTAGGGGACAGGGTCGGGGGCACTGAAGCTTTCTTT
-	TRBJ2-3	TRBV5-1	-	CASSLVPGIADTQYF	TGCGCCAGCAGCTTGGTACCGGGTATTGCAGATACGCAGTATTTT
-	TRBJ2-2	TRBV19	-	CASSIGLSGELFF	TGTGCCAGTAGTATCGGACTATCCGGGGAGCTGTTTTTT
-	TRBJ2-2	TRBV9	TRBD2	CASSVGSSGGYTGELFF	TGTGCCAGCAGCGTAGGATCCAGCGGGGGATACACCGGGGAGCTGTTTTTT
-	TRBJ2-3	TRBV2	-	CASSEVEGDTQYF	TGTGCCAGCAGTGAGGTTGAGGGAGATACGCAGTATTTT
-	TRBJ1-2	TRBV2	-	CASSDGGYTF	TGTGCCAGCAGTGACGGTGGCTACACCTTC
once	TRBJ1-1	TRBV19	-	CASSSLGGNTEAFF	TGTGCCAGTAGTAGCCTGGGGGGAAACACTGAAGCTTTCTTT
few	TRBJ1-4	TRBV10-3	TRBD1	CAISIGQGREKLFF	TGTGCCATCAGTATCGGACAGGGAAGGGAAAAACTGTTTTTT
-	TRBJ2-3	TRBV27	TRBD1	CASSTIQGSGVDTQYF	TGTGCCAGCAGTACGATACAGGGGTCAGGAGTAGATACGCAGTATTTT
-	TRBJ2-5	TRBV15	-	CATSARQEETQYF	TGTGCCACCAGCGCTCGCCAGGAAGAGACCCAGTACTTC
few	TRBJ1-1	TRBV3-1/TRBV3-2	TRBD1	CASSKGTVNTEAFF	TGTGCCAGCAGCAAAGGGACAGTGAACACTGAAGCTTTCTTT
once	TRBJ1-2	TRBV24-1	-	CATSDIGQYGYTF	TGTGCCACCAGTGACATCGGACAGTATGGCTACACCTTC
-	TRBJ2-3	TRBV6-5	-	CASCGSTDTQYF	TGTGCCAGCTGCGGGAGCACAGATACGCAGTATTTT
-	TRBJ1-2	TRBV5-1	-	CASSRRDTEAQTF	TGCGCCAGCAGCCGCCGGGACACGGAAGCGCAAACCTTC
-	TRBJ1-4	TRBV28	TRBD1	CASSSGQVINEKLFF	TGTGCCAGCAGTTCCGGACAGGTTATTAATGAAAAACTGTTTTTT
-	TRBJ1-5	TRBV19	TRBD1	CASSIGDRANNQPQHF	TGTGCCAGTAGTATAGGAGACAGGGCTAACAATCAGCCCCAGCATTTT
-	TRBJ1-2	TRBV11-2	-	CASSLIQAHGYTF	TGTGCCAGCAGCTTAATACAGGCCCATGGCTACACCTTC
-	TRBJ1-3	TRBV7-8	-	CATSSRPSGNTIYF	TGTGCCACCTCGTCCAGGCCGTCTGGAAACACCATATATTTT
-	TRBJ1-5	TRBV18	-	CASSPPSRNSNQPQHF	TGTGCCAGCTCACCACCTTCCAGAAATAGCAATCAGCCCCAGCATTTT
-	TRBJ1-2	TRBV6-1	TRBD1	CASSEALSTGGGIGYTF	TGTGCCAGCAGTGAAGCCCTCTCCACAGGGGGCGGAATAGGCTACACCTTC